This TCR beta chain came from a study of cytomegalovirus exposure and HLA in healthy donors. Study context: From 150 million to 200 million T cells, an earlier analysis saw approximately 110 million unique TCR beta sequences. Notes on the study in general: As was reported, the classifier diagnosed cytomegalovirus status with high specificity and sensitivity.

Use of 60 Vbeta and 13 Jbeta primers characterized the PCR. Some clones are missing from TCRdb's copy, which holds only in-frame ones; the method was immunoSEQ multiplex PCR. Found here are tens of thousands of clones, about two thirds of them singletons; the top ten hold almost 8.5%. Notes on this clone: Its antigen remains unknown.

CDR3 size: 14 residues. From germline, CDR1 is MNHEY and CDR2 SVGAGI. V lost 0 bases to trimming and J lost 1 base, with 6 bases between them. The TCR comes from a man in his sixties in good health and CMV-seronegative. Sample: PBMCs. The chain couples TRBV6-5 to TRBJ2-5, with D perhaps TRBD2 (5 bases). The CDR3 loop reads CASSYSGSQETQYF. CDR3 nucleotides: TGTGCCAGCAGTTACTCGGGGAGCCAAGAGACCCAGTACTTC.